This TCR beta chain derives from a study of blood T cell repertoires in COVID-19. About the study: Samples came from the United States, Italy and Spain, spanning acute and convalescent COVID-19. The cDNA or gDNA used as material had been derived from T cells, B-cell-depleted T cells, or PBMCs.

Trimming took off 0 bases at V and 5 bases at J, with 7 bases between the two ends. Germline values: CDR1 MNHEY, CDR2 SVGEGT. This CDR3 region has 13 residues. In the source study's methods: From reference gene primer amplification, estimates of nucleated cell counts were derived. Libraries were prepared by immunoSEQ multiplex PCR; TCRdb keeps only in-frame clonotypes and omits some of them. The V and J calls and clone size are taken from that table; D and trimming were inferred from the DNA. In the table there are under 500,000 clones, about 89% of which are singletons. This clone was recorded once. This chain connects TRBV6-2 or TRBV6-3 to TRBJ1-2; the D is unclear. The TCR sequence derives from a woman aged 30 to 39 with acute or convalescent COVID-19. The sample taken for sequencing was peripheral blood. The CDR3 bases are TGTGCCAGCAGTTACTCCCCGGTGTATGGCTACACCTTC. Translation: CASSYSPVYGYTF.